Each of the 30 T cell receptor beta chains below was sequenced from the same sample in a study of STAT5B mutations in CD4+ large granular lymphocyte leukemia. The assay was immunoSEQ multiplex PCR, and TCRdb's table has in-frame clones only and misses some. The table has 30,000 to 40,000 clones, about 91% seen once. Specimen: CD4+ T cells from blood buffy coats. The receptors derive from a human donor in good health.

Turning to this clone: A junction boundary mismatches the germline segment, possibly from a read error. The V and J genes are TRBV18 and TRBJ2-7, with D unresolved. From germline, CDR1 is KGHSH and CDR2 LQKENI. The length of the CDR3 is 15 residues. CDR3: CASSPTGLVSNEQYF. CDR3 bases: TGTGCCAGCTCTCCAACCGGGTTAGTCTCCAACGAGCAGTACTTC.

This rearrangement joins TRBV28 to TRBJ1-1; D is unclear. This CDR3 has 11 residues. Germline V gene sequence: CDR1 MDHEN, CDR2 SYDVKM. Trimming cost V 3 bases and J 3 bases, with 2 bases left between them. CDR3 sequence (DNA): TGTGCCAGCAGTTTTGACACTGAAGCTTTCTTT. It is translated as CASSFDTEAFF.

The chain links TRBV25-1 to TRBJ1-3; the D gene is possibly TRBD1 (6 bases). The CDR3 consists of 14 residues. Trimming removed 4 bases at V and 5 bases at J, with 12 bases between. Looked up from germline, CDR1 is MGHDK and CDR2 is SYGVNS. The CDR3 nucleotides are TGTGCCAGCAGTGCCACCGGGACAAGAAACACCATATATTTT. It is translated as CASSATGTRNTIYF. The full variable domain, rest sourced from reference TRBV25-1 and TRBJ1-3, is EADIYQTPRYLVIGTGKKITLECSQTMGHDKMYWYQQDPGMELHLIHYSYGVNSTEKGDLSSESTVSRIRTEHFPLTLESARPSHTSQYLCASSATGTRNTIYFGEGSWLTVV.

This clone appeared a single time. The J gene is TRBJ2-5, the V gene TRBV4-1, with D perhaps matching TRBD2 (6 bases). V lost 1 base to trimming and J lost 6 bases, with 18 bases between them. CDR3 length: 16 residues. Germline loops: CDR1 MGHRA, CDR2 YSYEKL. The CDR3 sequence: CASSQGAGTLGKTQYF. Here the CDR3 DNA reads TGCGCCAGCAGCCAAGGGGCGGGGACCCTCGGAAAGACCCAGTACTTC.

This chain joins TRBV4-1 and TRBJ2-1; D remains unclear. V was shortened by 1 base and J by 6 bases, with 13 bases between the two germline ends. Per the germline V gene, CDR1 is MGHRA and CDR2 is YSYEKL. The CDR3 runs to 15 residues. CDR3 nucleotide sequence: TGCGCCAGCAGCCAAGGGCCCCTAGTAGCCAATGAGCAGTTCTTC. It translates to CASSQGPLVANEQFF.

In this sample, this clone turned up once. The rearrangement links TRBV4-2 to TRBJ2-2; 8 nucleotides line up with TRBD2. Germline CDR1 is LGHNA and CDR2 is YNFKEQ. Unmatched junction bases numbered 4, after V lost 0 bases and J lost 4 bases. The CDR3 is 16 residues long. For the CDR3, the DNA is TGTGCCAGCAGCCAAGATCAGGCGGGAGGCACCGGGGAGCTGTTTTTT. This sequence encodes CASSQDQAGGTGELFF.

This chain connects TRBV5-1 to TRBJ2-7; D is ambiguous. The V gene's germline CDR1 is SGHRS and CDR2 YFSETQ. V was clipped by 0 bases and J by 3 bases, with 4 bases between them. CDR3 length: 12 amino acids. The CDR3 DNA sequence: TGCGCCAGCAGCTTGGCCAGCTACGAGCAGTACTTC. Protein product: CASSLASYEQYF.

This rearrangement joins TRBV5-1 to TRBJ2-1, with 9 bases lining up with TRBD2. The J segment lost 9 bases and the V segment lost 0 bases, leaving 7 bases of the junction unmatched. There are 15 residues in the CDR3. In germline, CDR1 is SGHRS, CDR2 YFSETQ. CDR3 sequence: CASSLGTSVVGEQFF. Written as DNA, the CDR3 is TGCGCCAGCAGCTTGGGGACTAGCGTAGTCGGTGAGCAGTTCTTC.

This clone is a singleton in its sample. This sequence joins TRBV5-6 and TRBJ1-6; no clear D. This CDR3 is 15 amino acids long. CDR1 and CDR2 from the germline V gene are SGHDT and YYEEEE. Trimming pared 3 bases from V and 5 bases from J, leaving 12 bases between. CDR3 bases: TGTGCCAGCAGCTCCTACCCCCCAAATAATTCACCCCTCCACTTT. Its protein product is CASSSYPPNNSPLHF.

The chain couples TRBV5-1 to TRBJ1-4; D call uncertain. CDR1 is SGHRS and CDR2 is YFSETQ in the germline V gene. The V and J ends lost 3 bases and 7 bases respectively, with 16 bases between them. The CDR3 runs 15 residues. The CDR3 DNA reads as TGCGCCAGCAGCTCCGGACCCGAAGTAAGTGAAAAACTGTTTTTT. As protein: CASSSGPEVSEKLFF.

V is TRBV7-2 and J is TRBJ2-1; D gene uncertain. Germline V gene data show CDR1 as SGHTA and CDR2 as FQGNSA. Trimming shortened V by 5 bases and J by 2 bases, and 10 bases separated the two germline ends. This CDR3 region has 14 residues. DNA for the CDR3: TGTGCCAGCAGCCCCGGCTGGGCCTACAATGAGCAGTTCTTC. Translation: CASSPGWAYNEQFF.

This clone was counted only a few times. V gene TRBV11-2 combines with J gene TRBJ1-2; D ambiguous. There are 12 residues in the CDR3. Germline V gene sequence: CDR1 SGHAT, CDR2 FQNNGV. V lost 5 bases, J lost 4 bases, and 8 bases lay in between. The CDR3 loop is CASSSGFYGYTF. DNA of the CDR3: TGTGCCAGCAGCAGCGGGTTCTATGGCTACACCTTC.

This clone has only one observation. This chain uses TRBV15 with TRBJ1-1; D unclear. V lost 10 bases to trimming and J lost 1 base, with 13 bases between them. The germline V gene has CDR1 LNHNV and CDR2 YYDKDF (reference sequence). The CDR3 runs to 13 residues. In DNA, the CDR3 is TGTGCCAGCCGGGGAGTCTGGAACACTGAAGCTTTCTTT. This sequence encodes CASRGVWNTEAFF.

For the CDR3, the DNA is TGTGCCAGCTCACGACTAGCGGGGCCCGGGGAAGAGCAGTTCTTC. Translating it yields CASSRLAGPGEEQFF. The J gene is TRBJ2-1, the V gene TRBV18; TRBD2 matches 11 bases. This CDR3 has 15 residues. Germline CDR1 is KGHSH and CDR2 is LQKENI. J was trimmed by 10 bases and V by 4 bases; bases with no gene match: 9.

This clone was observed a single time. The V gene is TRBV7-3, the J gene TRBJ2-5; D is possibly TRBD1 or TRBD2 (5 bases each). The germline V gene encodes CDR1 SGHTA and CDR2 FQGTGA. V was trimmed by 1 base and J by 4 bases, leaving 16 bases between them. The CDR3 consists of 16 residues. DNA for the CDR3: TGTGCCAGCAGCTTAAATGCCCCGACAGAGGGAGAGACCCAGTACTTC. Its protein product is CASSLNAPTEGETQYF.

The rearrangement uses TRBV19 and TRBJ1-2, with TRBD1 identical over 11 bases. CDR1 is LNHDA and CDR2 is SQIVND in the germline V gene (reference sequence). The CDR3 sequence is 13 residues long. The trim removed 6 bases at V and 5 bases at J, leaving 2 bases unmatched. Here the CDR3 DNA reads TGTGCCAGTAGGGGACAGGGGGAGTATGGCTACACCTTC. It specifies CASRGQGEYGYTF.

The DNA of the CDR3 is TGTGCCAGCAGCTTCGACAGCCACAACACTGAAGCTTTCTTT. The encoded protein is CASSFDSHNTEAFF. The chain carries TRBV7-2 and TRBJ1-1; possibly TRBD1 for D (5 bases). The CDR3 spans 14 residues. Trimming took 3 bases from V and 2 from J, leaving 10 bases between them. Looked up from germline, CDR1 is SGHTA and CDR2 is FQGNSA.

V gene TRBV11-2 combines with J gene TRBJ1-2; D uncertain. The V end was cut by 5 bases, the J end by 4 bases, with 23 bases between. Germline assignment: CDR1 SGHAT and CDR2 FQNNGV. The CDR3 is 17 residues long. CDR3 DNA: TGTGCCAGCAGCCCAGTCCCGGGCCCTTACAGCACCTATGGCTACACCTTC. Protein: CASSPVPGPYSTYGYTF.

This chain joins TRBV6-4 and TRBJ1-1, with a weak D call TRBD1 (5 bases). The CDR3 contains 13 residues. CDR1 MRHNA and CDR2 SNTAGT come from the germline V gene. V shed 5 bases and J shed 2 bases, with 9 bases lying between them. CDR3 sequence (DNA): TGTGCCAGCAGTCCCGGACAAAACACTGAAGCTTTCTTT. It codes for CASSPGQNTEAFF.

CDR3 amino acids: CASTSGGSTNEKLFF. CDR3 nucleotides: TGTGCCAGCACCTCCGGGGGGTCAACTAATGAAAAACTGTTTTTT. V and J are TRBV7-9 and TRBJ1-4, with D possibly TRBD1 on 5 matching bases. The V end lost 7 bases, the J end lost 0 bases, and 12 bases lay between the germline ends. Germline V gene sequence: CDR1 SEHNR, CDR2 FQNEAQ (reference sequence). This CDR3 has 15 residues. The whole variable domain, remainder taken from reference TRBV7-9 and TRBJ1-4, is DTGVSQNPRHKITKRGQNVTFRCDPISEHNRLYWYRQTLGQGPEFLTYFQNEAQLEKSRLLSDRFSAERPKGSFSTLEIQRTEQGDSAMYLCASTSGGSTNEKLFFGSGTQLSVL.

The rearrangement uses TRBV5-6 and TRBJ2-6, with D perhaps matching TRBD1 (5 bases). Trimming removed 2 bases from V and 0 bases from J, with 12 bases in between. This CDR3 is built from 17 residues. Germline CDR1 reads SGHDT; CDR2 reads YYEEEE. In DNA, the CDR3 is TGTGCCAGCAGCTTAGGGGCAGGAGACTCTGGGGCCAACGTCCTGACTTTC. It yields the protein CASSLGAGDSGANVLTF.

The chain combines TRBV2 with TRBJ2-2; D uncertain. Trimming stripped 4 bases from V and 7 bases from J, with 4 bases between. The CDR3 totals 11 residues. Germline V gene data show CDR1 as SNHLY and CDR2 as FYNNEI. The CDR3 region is CASSVIGELFF. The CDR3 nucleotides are TGTGCCAGCAGTGTTATCGGGGAGCTGTTTTTT.

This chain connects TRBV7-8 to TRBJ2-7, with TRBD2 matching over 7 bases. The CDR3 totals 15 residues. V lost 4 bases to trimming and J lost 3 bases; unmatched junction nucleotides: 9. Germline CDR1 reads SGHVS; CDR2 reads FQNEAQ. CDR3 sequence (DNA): TGTGCCAGCAGCTCGGGGGGAAGCGGGATCTACGAGCAGTACTTC. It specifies CASSSGGSGIYEQYF.

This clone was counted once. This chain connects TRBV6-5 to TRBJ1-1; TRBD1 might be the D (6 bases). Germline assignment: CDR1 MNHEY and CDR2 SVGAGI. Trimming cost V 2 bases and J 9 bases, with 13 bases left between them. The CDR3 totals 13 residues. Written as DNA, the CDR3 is TGTGCCAGCAGTTACCGTTCGACAGGCCAAGCTTTCTTT. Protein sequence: CASSYRSTGQAFF.

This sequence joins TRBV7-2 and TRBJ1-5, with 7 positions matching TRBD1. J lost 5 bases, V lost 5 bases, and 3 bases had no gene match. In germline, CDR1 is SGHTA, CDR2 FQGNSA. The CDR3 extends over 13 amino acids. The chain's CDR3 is CASSRQGDQPQHF. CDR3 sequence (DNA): TGTGCCAGCAGCCGACAGGGAGATCAGCCCCAGCATTTT.

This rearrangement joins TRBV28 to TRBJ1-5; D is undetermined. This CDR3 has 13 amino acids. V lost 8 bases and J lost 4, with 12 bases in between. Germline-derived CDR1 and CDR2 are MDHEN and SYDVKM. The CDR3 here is CASRQTGNQPQHF. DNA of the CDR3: TGTGCCAGCCGTCAAACGGGGAATCAGCCCCAGCATTTT. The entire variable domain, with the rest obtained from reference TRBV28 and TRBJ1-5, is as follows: DVKVTQSSRYLVKRTGEKVFLECVQDMDHENMFWYRQDPGLGLRLIYFSYDVKMKEKGDIPEGYSVSREKKERFSLILESASTNQTSMYLCASRQTGNQPQHFGDGTRLSIL.

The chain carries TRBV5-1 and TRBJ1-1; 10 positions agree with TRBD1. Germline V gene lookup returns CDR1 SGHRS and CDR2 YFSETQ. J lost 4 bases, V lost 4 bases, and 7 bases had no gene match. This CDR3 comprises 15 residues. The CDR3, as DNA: TGCGCCAGCAGCGGGGACGGACAGGGGGGCACTGAAGCTTTCTTT. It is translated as CASSGDGQGGTEAFF. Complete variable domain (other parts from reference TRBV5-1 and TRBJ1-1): KAGVTQTPRYLIKTRGQQVTLSCSPISGHRSVSWYQQTPGQGLQFLFEYFSETQRNKGNFPGRFSGRQFSNSRSEMNVSTLELGDSALYLCASSGDGQGGTEAFFGQGTRLTVV.

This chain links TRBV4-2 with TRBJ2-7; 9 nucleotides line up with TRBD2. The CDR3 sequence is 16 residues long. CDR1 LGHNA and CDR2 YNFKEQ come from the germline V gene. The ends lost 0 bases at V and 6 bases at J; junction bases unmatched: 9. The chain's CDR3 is CASSQDVAGGIGEQYF. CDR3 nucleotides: TGTGCCAGCAGCCAAGACGTCGCGGGAGGGATAGGCGAGCAGTACTTC.

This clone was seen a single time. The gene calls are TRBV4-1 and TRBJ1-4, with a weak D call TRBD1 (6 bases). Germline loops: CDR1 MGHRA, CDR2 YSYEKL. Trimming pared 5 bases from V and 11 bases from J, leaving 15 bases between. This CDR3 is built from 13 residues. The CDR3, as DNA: TGCGCCAGCAGCTATCGGACAGTCGGGAAACTGTTTTTT. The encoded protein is CASSYRTVGKLFF.

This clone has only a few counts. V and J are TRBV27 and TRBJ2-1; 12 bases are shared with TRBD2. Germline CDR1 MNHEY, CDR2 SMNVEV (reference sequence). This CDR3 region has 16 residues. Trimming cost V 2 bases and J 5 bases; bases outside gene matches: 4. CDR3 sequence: CASSLKASGGDNEQFF. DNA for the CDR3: TGTGCCAGCAGTTTAAAGGCTAGCGGGGGGGACAATGAGCAGTTCTTC.